This T cell receptor beta chain was profiled in a study of T cells in Graves' hyperthyroidism and ophthalmopathy. General study points: From stable hyperthyroidism, ophthalmopathy was set apart by a 13 V-J model.

Comments on this clonotype: Antigen unknown.

This CDR3 contains 16 residues. J gave up 8 bases and V 5 bases, and 16 bases lay outside the gene matches. CDR1 and CDR2 from the germline V gene are SEHNR and FQNEAQ (reference sequence). Not enrolled were patients with uncontrolled infection, other autoimmune disease, pregnancy or lactation. It was RNA transcripts that yielded the amplified TCR beta CDR3 regions. An initial round of RT-PCR targeting the TCR CDR3 relied on the HTBI primer set. From the multiplex PCR reads, TCRdb called clonotypes with MiXCR, one entry per CDR3 protein. This sample carries 550,000 to 700,000 distinct CDR3 sequences, about 45% of them seen once, and the ten largest clones take 15% to 20%.

This clonotype was sampled from an adult woman with Graves' disease, either hyperthyroidism or ophthalmopathy (not recorded which). The sequenced sample was peripheral blood or thyroid tissue (not recorded which). The V gene is TRBV7-9, the J gene TRBJ2-7; 9 bases map to TRBD1. Here the CDR3 reads CASSPGTGRNQPQQYF. The DNA of the CDR3 is TGTGCCAGCAGCCCCGGGACAGGGAGGAATCAGCCCCAGCAGTACTTC.